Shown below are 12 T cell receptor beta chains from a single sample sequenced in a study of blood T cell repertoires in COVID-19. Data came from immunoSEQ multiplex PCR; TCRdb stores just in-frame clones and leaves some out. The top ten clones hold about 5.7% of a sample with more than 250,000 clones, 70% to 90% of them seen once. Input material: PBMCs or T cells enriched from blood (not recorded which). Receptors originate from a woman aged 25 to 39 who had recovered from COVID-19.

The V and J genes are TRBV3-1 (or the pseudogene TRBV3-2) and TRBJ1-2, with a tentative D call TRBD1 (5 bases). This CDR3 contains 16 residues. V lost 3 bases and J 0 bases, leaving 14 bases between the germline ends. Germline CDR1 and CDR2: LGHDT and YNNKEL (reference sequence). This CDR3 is CASSQIGGTPNYGYTF. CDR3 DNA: TGTGCCAGCAGCCAGATCGGAGGGACGCCTAACTATGGCTACACCTTC.

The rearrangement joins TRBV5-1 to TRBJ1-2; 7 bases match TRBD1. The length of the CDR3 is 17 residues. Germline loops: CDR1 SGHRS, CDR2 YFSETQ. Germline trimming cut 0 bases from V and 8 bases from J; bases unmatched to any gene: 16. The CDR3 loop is CASSLEAGGKSLEGYTF. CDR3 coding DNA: TGCGCCAGCAGCTTGGAGGCAGGGGGGAAATCCCTGGAAGGCTACACCTTC.

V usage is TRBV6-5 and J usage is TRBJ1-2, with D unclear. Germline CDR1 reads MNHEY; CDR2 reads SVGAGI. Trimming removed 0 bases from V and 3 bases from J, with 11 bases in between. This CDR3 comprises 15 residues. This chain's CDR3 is CASSYSISGYYGYTF. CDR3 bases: TGTGCCAGCAGTTACTCGATTTCGGGTTACTATGGCTACACCTTC.

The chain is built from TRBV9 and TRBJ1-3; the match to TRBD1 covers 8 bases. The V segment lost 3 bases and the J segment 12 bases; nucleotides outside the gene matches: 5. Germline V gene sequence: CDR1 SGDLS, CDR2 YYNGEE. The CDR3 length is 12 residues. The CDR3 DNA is TGTGCCAGCAGCGGCGGACAGGGCGGCATATATTTT. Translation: CASSGGQGGIYF.

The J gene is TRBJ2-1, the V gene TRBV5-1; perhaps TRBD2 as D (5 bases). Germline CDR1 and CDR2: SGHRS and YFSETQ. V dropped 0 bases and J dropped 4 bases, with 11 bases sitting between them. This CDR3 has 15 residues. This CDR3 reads CASSLVGVSYNEQFF. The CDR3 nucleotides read TGCGCCAGCAGCTTGGTGGGAGTGAGTTACAATGAGCAGTTCTTC. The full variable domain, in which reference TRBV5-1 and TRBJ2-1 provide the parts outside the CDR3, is KAGVTQTPRYLIKTRGQQVTLSCSPISGHRSVSWYQQTPGQGLQFLFEYFSETQRNKGNFPGRFSGRQFSNSRSEMNVSTLELGDSALYLCASSLVGVSYNEQFFGPGTRLTVL.

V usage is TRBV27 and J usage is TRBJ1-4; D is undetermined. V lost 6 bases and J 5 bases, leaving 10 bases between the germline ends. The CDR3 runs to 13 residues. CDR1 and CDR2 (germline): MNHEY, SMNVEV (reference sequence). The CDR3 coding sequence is TGTGCCAGCAGGAGGACTCTAAATGAAAAACTGTTTTTT. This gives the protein CASRRTLNEKLFF.

This chain's CDR3 is CASSESGGLGEGYTF. CDR3 in DNA: TGTGCCAGCAGTGAAAGCGGGGGATTAGGTGAAGGCTACACCTTC. The chain recombines TRBV6-1 with TRBJ1-2; a weak D match, TRBD1 (5 bases). Germline CDR1 MNHNS, CDR2 SASEGT. The ends were cut back, 2 bases at V and 8 bases at J, with 18 bases in the middle. The length of the CDR3 is 15 residues.

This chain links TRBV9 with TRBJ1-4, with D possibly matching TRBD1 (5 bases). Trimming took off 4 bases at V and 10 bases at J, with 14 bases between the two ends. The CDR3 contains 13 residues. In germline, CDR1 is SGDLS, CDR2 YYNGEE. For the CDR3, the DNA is TGTGCCAGCAGCCTCAGGGAGGGCGGAAAACTGTTTTTT. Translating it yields CASSLREGGKLFF.

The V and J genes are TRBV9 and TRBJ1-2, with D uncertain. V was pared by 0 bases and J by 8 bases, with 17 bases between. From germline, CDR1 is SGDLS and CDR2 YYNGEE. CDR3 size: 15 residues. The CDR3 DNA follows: TGTGCCAGCAGCGTAGCGGATGCGGGGAGACAAGGCTACACCTTC. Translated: CASSVADAGRQGYTF.

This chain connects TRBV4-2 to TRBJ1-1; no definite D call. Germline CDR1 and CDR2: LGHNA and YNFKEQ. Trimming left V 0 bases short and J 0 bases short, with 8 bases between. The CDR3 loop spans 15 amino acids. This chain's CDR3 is CASSQDELMNTEAFF. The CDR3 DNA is TGTGCCAGCAGCCAAGATGAGTTGATGAACACTGAAGCTTTCTTT.

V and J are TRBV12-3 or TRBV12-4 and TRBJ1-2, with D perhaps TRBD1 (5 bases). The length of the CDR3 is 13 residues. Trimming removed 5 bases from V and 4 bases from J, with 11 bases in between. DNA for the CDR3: TGTGCCAGCAGTCCACAGGAGGGCTATGGCTACACCTTC. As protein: CASSPQEGYGYTF.

The CDR3 sequence: CATSKLGEKLFF. The CDR3 DNA follows: TGTGCCACCAGCAAGTTAGGAGAGAAGCTGTTTTTT. The genes are TRBV15 and TRBJ1-4, with D uncertain. The CDR3 is made up of 12 amino acids. V shed 4 bases and J shed 14 bases, with 14 bases lying between them. Looked up from germline, CDR1 is LNHNV and CDR2 is YYDKDF (reference sequence).